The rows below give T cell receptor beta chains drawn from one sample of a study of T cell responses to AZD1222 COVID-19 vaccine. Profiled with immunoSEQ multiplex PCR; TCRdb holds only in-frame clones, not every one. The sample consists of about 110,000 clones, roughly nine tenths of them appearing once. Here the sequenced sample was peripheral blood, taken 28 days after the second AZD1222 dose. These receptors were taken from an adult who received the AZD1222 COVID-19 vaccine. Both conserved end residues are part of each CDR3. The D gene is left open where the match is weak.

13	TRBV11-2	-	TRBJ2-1	CASGLGMGAEQFF	TGTGCCAGCGGCTTAGGGATGGGGGCTGAGCAGTTCTTC
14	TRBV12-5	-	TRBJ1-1	CASGLGGMNTEAFF	TGTGCTAGTGGATTGGGAGGCATGAACACTGAAGCTTTCTTT
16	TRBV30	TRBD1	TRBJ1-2	CAWGSPFRQGDYGYTF	TGTGCCTGGGGCTCTCCCTTTCGACAGGGAGACTATGGCTACACCTTC
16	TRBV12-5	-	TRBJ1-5	CASGFNVQYSNQPQHF	TGTGCTAGTGGTTTCAACGTCCAATATAGCAATCAGCCCCAGCATTTT
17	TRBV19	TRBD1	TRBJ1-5	CASSYPKQGSGNQPQHF	TGTGCCAGTAGCTACCCCAAACAGGGGTCGGGCAATCAGCCCCAGCATTTT
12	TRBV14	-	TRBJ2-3	CASGNTMDTQYF	TGTGCCAGCGGGAACACCATGGATACGCAGTATTTT
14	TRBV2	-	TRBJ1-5	CASTQNRNNQPQHF	TGTGCCAGCACCCAAAACAGAAACAATCAGCCCCAGCATTTT
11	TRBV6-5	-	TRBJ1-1	CASSPGLGAFF	TGTGCCAGCAGTCCGGGGCTTGGAGCTTTCTTT
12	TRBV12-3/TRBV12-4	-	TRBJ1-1	CASSSGWTEAFF	TGTGCCAGCAGTTCCGGTTGGACTGAAGCTTTCTTT
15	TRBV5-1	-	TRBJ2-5	CASSLGELGQETQYF	TGCGCCAGCAGCTTGGGGGAACTGGGGCAAGAGACCCAGTACTTC